These T cell receptor beta chains were read from a single sample in a study of OX40 agonist ivuxolimab in advanced cancers. Sequencing used immunoSEQ multiplex PCR; TCRdb keeps in-frame clones, though not all of them. The sample carries around 40,000 clones, roughly 82% recorded once. The specimen comprised CD4+ or CD8+ T cells sorted from blood, sampled in a trial of the OX40 agonist ivuxolimab. The receptors here all came from an adult with an advanced solid tumor such as melanoma, head and neck, liver or kidney cancer. Both conserved end residues are part of each CDR3. A D gene is named only where the DNA matches it firmly. Part of the rows lack a size; the others show once, few, many or a class for expanded clones.

abundance: .; v_gene: TRBV28; d_gene: TRBD1; j_gene: TRBJ2-1; CDR3aa: CASIPNLLGQGENEQFF
abundance: .; v_gene: TRBV6-6; d_gene: .; j_gene: TRBJ1-5; CDR3aa: CASKIDGLQPQHF
abundance: .; v_gene: TRBV28; d_gene: .; j_gene: TRBJ2-7; CDR3aa: CASSLRNEQYF
abundance: .; v_gene: TRBV19; d_gene: TRBD1; j_gene: TRBJ1-2; CDR3aa: CASLHQLGQGASGYTF
abundance: .; v_gene: TRBV28; d_gene: TRBD1; j_gene: TRBJ2-1; CDR3aa: CASSLTGVMVNEQFF
abundance: .; v_gene: TRBV7-9; d_gene: TRBD2; j_gene: TRBJ2-1; CDR3aa: CASSPLAGGPNEQFF
abundance: few; v_gene: TRBV7-3; d_gene: .; j_gene: TRBJ2-3; CDR3aa: CASSPSHGTQYF
abundance: .; v_gene: TRBV10-3; d_gene: .; j_gene: TRBJ2-3; CDR3aa: CATTNPPDTQYF
abundance: .; v_gene: TRBV29-1; d_gene: .; j_gene: TRBJ1-2; CDR3aa: CSVEHPAWGYTF
abundance: .; v_gene: TRBV19; d_gene: .; j_gene: TRBJ1-4; CDR3aa: CASSLTAVFNEKLFF
abundance: .; v_gene: TRBV30; d_gene: .; j_gene: TRBJ2-1; CDR3aa: CAWTGVSSYNEQFF
abundance: .; v_gene: TRBV6-6; d_gene: .; j_gene: TRBJ2-2; CDR3aa: CASSGQEGRPGELFF
abundance: .; v_gene: TRBV7-2; d_gene: TRBD2; j_gene: TRBJ2-3; CDR3aa: CASSLGSGGYVGDTQYF
abundance: few; v_gene: TRBV5-3; d_gene: .; j_gene: TRBJ2-5; CDR3aa: CARSLEVERETQYF
abundance: .; v_gene: TRBV28; d_gene: TRBD1; j_gene: TRBJ2-7; CDR3aa: CASAPPGTGTYEQYF
abundance: .; v_gene: TRBV7-2; d_gene: .; j_gene: TRBJ1-1; CDR3aa: CASSLARGQEAFF
abundance: once; v_gene: TRBV18; d_gene: .; j_gene: TRBJ1-4; CDR3aa: CASSRTPVNEKLFF
abundance: .; v_gene: TRBV9; d_gene: .; j_gene: TRBJ2-7; CDR3aa: CATIPGQERGGYEQYF
abundance: .; v_gene: TRBV28; d_gene: .; j_gene: TRBJ2-1; CDR3aa: CASSWGPPHNEQFF
abundance: .; v_gene: TRBV18; d_gene: .; j_gene: TRBJ2-4; CDR3aa: CASSPDLPAKNIQYF
abundance: once; v_gene: TRBV30; d_gene: .; j_gene: TRBJ1-3; CDR3aa: CAWRKDRISGNTIYF
abundance: .; v_gene: TRBV6-6; d_gene: TRBD1; j_gene: TRBJ2-1; CDR3aa: CASTLGTGVSGEQFF
abundance: once; v_gene: TRBV10-2; d_gene: .; j_gene: TRBJ2-7; CDR3aa: CASSPDSYEQYF
abundance: .; v_gene: TRBV25-1; d_gene: TRBD1; j_gene: TRBJ1-1; CDR3aa: CASSDRTQGVEAFF
abundance: .; v_gene: TRBV19; d_gene: .; j_gene: TRBJ2-2; CDR3aa: CASSNRAGNTGELFF
abundance: .; v_gene: TRBV7-3; d_gene: .; j_gene: TRBJ2-7; CDR3aa: CASSQKISEQYF
abundance: medium-sized; v_gene: TRBV7-8; d_gene: .; j_gene: TRBJ1-2; CDR3aa: CASSQRAAYNYGYTF
abundance: .; v_gene: TRBV7-3; d_gene: .; j_gene: TRBJ2-2; CDR3aa: CASSPVLGPGELFF
abundance: .; v_gene: TRBV28; d_gene: .; j_gene: TRBJ2-7; CDR3aa: CASTPLGFLSSYEQYF
abundance: .; v_gene: TRBV5-4; d_gene: TRBD1; j_gene: TRBJ2-7; CDR3aa: CASSRDRDKLEQYF
abundance: .; v_gene: TRBV5-8; d_gene: TRBD1; j_gene: TRBJ2-5; CDR3aa: CASSLGTGTEETQYF
abundance: medium-sized; v_gene: TRBV27; d_gene: .; j_gene: TRBJ1-5; CDR3aa: CASGARPQHF
abundance: .; v_gene: TRBV29-1; d_gene: TRBD2; j_gene: TRBJ2-7; CDR3aa: CSVGGSRYEQYF
abundance: .; v_gene: TRBV2; d_gene: .; j_gene: TRBJ2-1; CDR3aa: CASSEAGVRGNEQFF
abundance: .; v_gene: TRBV5-1; d_gene: TRBD2; j_gene: TRBJ2-7; CDR3aa: CASSGSSGVMEQYF